One T cell receptor (beta chain) is described in this entry. The authors amplified TCR beta CDR3 by multiplex PCR with 32 V and 13 J primers. MiXCR, applied by TCRdb to the multiplex PCR reads, yields one record per CDR3 protein. The profile shows 13,000 or so distinct CDR3 sequences, around 21% of them singletons. The data originate from a study of immune heterogeneity within non-small cell lung tumors. Each sample used approximately 550 ng of genomic DNA from bulk tumor tissue. Biopsies that were spaced far apart were taken, several per primary tumor, during surgery. Curative surgery was undertaken by patients, who had untreated, newly diagnosed non-small cell lung cancer. The sequencing input was lung tumor tissue. The clonotype originates from a man in his fifties or sixties with non-small cell lung cancer.

The DNA of the CDR3 is TGTGCCTGGAACCCGGGACAGAGCTACGAGCAGTACTTC. Protein: CAWNPGQSYEQYF. The rearrangement uses TRBV30 and TRBJ2-7; 7 bases align to TRBD1. This CDR3 has 13 amino acids. The germline V gene encodes CDR1 GTSNPN and CDR2 SVGIG (reference sequence). J gave up 3 bases and V 4 bases, and 6 bases lay outside the gene matches.